The 20 T cell receptor beta chains given below trace back to one sample, sequenced in a study of blood T cell repertoires in COVID-19 (dated by TCRdb to between 2020 and 2021). Receptor libraries were prepared by the immunoSEQ multiplex PCR assay. In TCRdb, the immuneACCESS table is reduced to in-frame sequences with V and J assigned. These tables do not hold every clone; where another copy was compared, an unresolved V gene accounts for under half, and the others remain unexplained. In this sample the table shows 40,000 to 50,000 clones, about 90% of which occur a single time. The ten largest clones add up to less than 2.5% of the sample. The sample was peripheral blood. The receptor source for this set is a woman of 80 years or more with COVID-19, enrolled during active disease.

The rearrangement links TRBV19 to TRBJ1-1; 12 positions agree with TRBD1. Germline lookup yields CDR1 LNHDA and CDR2 SQIVND (reference sequence). V trimming: 4 bases; J trimming: 3 bases; junction bases outside the gene matches: 9. The CDR3 has 17 amino acids. CDR3 DNA sequence: TGTGCCAGTAGTAACCGGGACAGGGGGCGCAAGGACACTGAAGCTTTCTTT. Translated: CASSNRDRGRKDTEAFF. Drawing the rest from reference TRBV19 and TRBJ1-1, the complete variable domain is DGGITQSPKYLFRKEGQNVTLSCEQNLNHDAMYWYRQDPGQGLRLIYYSQIVNDFQKGDIAEGYSVSREKKESFPLTVTSAQKNPTAFYLCASSNRDRGRKDTEAFFGQGTRLTVV.

This clone appeared a single time. J is TRBJ1-5 and V is TRBV18, with 7 bases identical to TRBD1. J was trimmed by 0 bases and V by 6 bases; bases with no gene match: 11. CDR3 size: 17 residues. Germline CDR1 reads KGHSH; CDR2 reads LQKENI. The CDR3 DNA reads as TGTGCCAGCTCGACGTACAGGGGCTCCGATAGCAATCAGCCCCAGCATTTT. Protein sequence: CASSTYRGSDSNQPQHF. The whole variable domain, filled in from reference TRBV18 and TRBJ1-5, reads NAGVMQNPRHLVRRRGQEARLRCSPMKGHSHVYWYRQLPEEGLKFMVYLQKENIIDESGMPKERFSAEFPKEGPSILRIQQVVRGDSAAYFCASSTYRGSDSNQPQHFGDGTRLSIL.

The chain is built from TRBV5-1 and TRBJ1-5; D remains ambiguous. This CDR3 region has 13 residues. Germline-derived CDR1 and CDR2 are SGHRS and YFSETQ. With 1 base removed from V and 4 bases from J, the gap between germline ends came to 6 bases. For the CDR3, the DNA is TGCGCCAGCAGCTTGAGCCGGAATCAGCCCCAGCATTTT. Its protein product is CASSLSRNQPQHF. Supplemented by reference TRBV5-1 and TRBJ1-5, the full variable domain reads KAGVTQTPRYLIKTRGQQVTLSCSPISGHRSVSWYQQTPGQGLQFLFEYFSETQRNKGNFPGRFSGRQFSNSRSEMNVSTLELGDSALYLCASSLSRNQPQHFGDGTRLSIL.

CDR3 region: CFRTGTGDTEAFF. As DNA, the CDR3 is TGCTTCCGGACAGGGACAGGCGACACTGAAGCTTTCTTT. The chain uses TRBV23-1 and TRBJ1-1; 8 bases align to TRBD1. TRBV23-1 is marked as an open reading frame, function uncertain. The CDR3 contains 13 residues.

This chain joins TRBV5-1 and TRBJ2-7; 8 nucleotides agree with TRBD1. The junction had 15 bases not matched to a gene; V was cut back by 0 bases and J by 7 bases. This CDR3 has 17 residues. The V gene's germline CDR1 is SGHRS and CDR2 YFSETQ. CDR3 bases: TGCGCCAGCAGCTTGGGCCCAGGGGGCGGTCAAACGGGGGAGCAGTACTTC. The encoded protein is CASSLGPGGGQTGEQYF.

V and J are TRBV5-8 and TRBJ1-2; the D gene is possibly TRBD1 (6 bases). The CDR3 runs 14 residues. Trimming pared 3 bases from V and 6 bases from J, leaving 15 bases between. Germline V lookup: CDR1 SGHTS, CDR2 YDEGEE. The DNA of the CDR3 is TGTGCCAGCAGCTCACGGCAGGGGTACCATGGCTACACCTTC. This sequence encodes CASSSRQGYHGYTF.

The chain uses TRBV10-2 and TRBJ1-1; the match to TRBD1 covers 7 bases. The germline V gene encodes CDR1 WSHSY and CDR2 SAAADI. The CDR3 spans 12 residues. After removal of 4 bases from V and 4 bases from J, the junction contained 0 bases not matched to a gene. The CDR3 DNA sequence: TGCGCCAGCAGTGCAGGGGGCACTGAAGCTTTCTTT. It translates to CASSAGGTEAFF.

The chain couples TRBV11-3 to TRBJ2-3; TRBD2 might be the D (6 bases). Germline CDR1 is SGHNT and CDR2 is YENEEA. The ends were cut back, 3 bases at V and 0 bases at J, with 16 bases in the middle. The CDR3 has 17 residues. For the CDR3, the DNA is TGTGCCAGCAGCTTGGGACTCGCCCACCGTAGCACAGATACGCAGTATTTT. It is translated as CASSLGLAHRSTDTQYF.

This chain links TRBV5-1 with TRBJ2-7; TRBD1 agrees at 7 bases. The CDR3 is made up of 19 amino acids. The ends lost 4 bases at V and 0 bases at J; junction bases unmatched: 19. CDR1 is SGHRS and CDR2 is YFSETQ in the germline V gene. CDR3 nucleotides: TGCGCCAGCAGCCTCGCCCGACAGGGCGTTAGCGACCACTCCTACGAGCAGTACTTC. Encoded protein: CASSLARQGVSDHSYEQYF.

This chain joins TRBV2 and TRBJ1-6, with 7 nucleotides matching TRBD1. This CDR3 comprises 14 residues. CDR1 is SNHLY, CDR2 FYNNEI, per germline. V lost 5 bases, J lost 8 bases, and 6 bases stayed unmatched. The chain's CDR3 is CASSFDRVDSPLHF. In nucleotides, the CDR3 is TGTGCCAGCAGTTTTGACAGGGTTGATTCACCCCTCCACTTT. Full variable domain (missing parts from reference TRBV2 and TRBJ1-6): EPEVTQTPSHQVTQMGQEVILRCVPISNHLYFYWYRQILGQKVEFLVSFYNNEISEKSEIFDDQFSVERPDGSNFTLKIRSTKLEDSAMYFCASSFDRVDSPLHFGNGTRLTVT.

The chain is built from TRBV6-5 and TRBJ2-1; 8 bases match TRBD2. V lost 6 bases and J lost 10; bases outside the gene matches: 11. Germline CDR1 and CDR2: MNHEY and SVGAGI. This CDR3 is 14 amino acids long. CDR3 residues: CASRTSGLDPEQFF. CDR3 bases: TGTGCCAGCAGAACTAGCGGCCTGGATCCGGAGCAGTTCTTC.

The chain combines TRBV2 with TRBJ1-5; 8 nucleotides match TRBD1. The length of the CDR3 is 14 residues. J gave up 6 bases and V 2 bases, and 3 bases lay outside the gene matches. Germline-derived CDR1 and CDR2 are SNHLY and FYNNEI. The CDR3 DNA sequence: TGTGCCAGCAGTGAACCACAGGGGGTTCAGCCCCAGCATTTT. As protein: CASSEPQGVQPQHF. Supplemented by reference TRBV2 and TRBJ1-5, the full variable domain reads EPEVTQTPSHQVTQMGQEVILRCVPISNHLYFYWYRQILGQKVEFLVSFYNNEISEKSEIFDDQFSVERPDGSNFTLKIRSTKLEDSAMYFCASSEPQGVQPQHFGDGTRLSIL.

The rearrangement joins TRBV2 to TRBJ2-5, with TRBD2 matching over 11 bases. This CDR3 spans 15 amino acids. J was trimmed by 5 bases and V by 4 bases; bases with no gene match: 6. The germline V gene encodes CDR1 SNHLY and CDR2 FYNNEI. Here the CDR3 DNA reads TGTGCCAGCAGTGTACTAGCGGGGGTAGGGGAGACCCAGTACTTC. Translating it yields CASSVLAGVGETQYF.

J is TRBJ2-7 and V is TRBV6-6; D possibly corresponds to TRBD1 (5 bases). The CDR3 spans 14 residues. Trimming pared 2 bases from V and 6 bases from J, leaving 14 bases between. Germline CDR1 reads MNHNY; CDR2 reads SVGAGI (reference sequence). The CDR3 sequence is CASSYGQGGFEQYF. The CDR3 DNA is TGTGCCAGCAGTTACGGGCAGGGTGGATTCGAGCAGTACTTC.

The chain joins TRBV6-5 to TRBJ1-5; perhaps TRBD1 as D (6 bases). Per germline, CDR1 MNHEY and CDR2 SVGAGI. The CDR3 is 15 amino acids. V was clipped by 3 bases and J by 6 bases, with 15 bases between them. Here the CDR3 DNA reads TGTGCCAGCAGTTATCGAGGGGGGGCCAGTCAGCCCCAGCATTTT. Amino acids: CASSYRGGASQPQHF.

This rearrangement joins TRBV24-1 to TRBJ2-1, with a possible D match to TRBD2 (7 bases). Germline assignment: CDR1 KGHDR and CDR2 SFDVKD. This CDR3 region has 15 residues. Deletions cut 10 bases from V and 4 bases from J, with 19 bases between. The CDR3, as DNA: TGTGCCACGCGAGGGGGGGGAGTTGGTTACAATGAGCAGTTCTTC. Protein product: CATRGGGVGYNEQFF.

This chain uses TRBV12-3 or TRBV12-4 with TRBJ1-1; no firm D call. This CDR3 contains 13 residues. Trimming pared 1 base from V and 7 bases from J, leaving 10 bases between. This CDR3 is CASSLGQNLEAFF. The CDR3 bases are TGTGCCAGCAGTTTAGGGCAAAACCTTGAAGCTTTCTTT.

The chain carries TRBV19 and TRBJ1-1; 10 nucleotides line up with TRBD1. V lost 3 bases to trimming and J lost 5 bases; unmatched junction nucleotides: 6. The CDR3 is 15 residues long. Germline-derived CDR1 and CDR2 are LNHDA and SQIVND (reference sequence). In DNA, the CDR3 is TGTGCCAGTAGTATTGGGACAGGGGTTTTGACTGAAGCTTTCTTT. Its translation: CASSIGTGVLTEAFF.

This chain connects TRBV5-1 to TRBJ1-1; D ambiguous. The CDR3 has 16 residues. Trimming took off 2 bases at V and 4 bases at J, with 18 bases between the two ends. The germline V gene has CDR1 SGHRS and CDR2 YFSETQ. CDR3 bases: TGCGCCAGCAGCTTAGGATACGAAGTGGAGGGCACTGAAGCTTTCTTT. It is translated as CASSLGYEVEGTEAFF.

V is TRBV5-1 and J is TRBJ1-1, with TRBD1 matching over 8 bases. The CDR3 totals 14 residues. The J segment lost 7 bases and the V segment lost 0 bases, leaving 5 bases of the junction unmatched. CDR1 is SGHRS and CDR2 is YFSETQ in the germline V gene. CDR3 region: CASSLGTGIGEAFF. The CDR3 nucleotides read TGCGCCAGCAGCTTGGGGACAGGGATTGGTGAAGCTTTCTTT.